This TCR beta chain stems from a study of cytomegalovirus exposure and HLA in healthy donors. About the study: A subsequent analysis stated that the 100 to 150 validation repertoires were run on the same platform as the approximately 700 first-cohort repertoires. Study-level findings and limits: Published work reported that the classifier diagnosed cytomegalovirus status with high specificity and sensitivity. Approximately 160 TCR beta chains were listed as cytomegalovirus-associated. One later analysis, an examination of the 120 or so validation repertoires, found that first-cohort TCR clusters tended to co-occur in them.

The V gene end was trimmed by 3 bases and the J gene end by 7 bases; junction bases not matched to a gene: 6. This CDR3 is 14 amino acids long. Per germline, CDR1 SGHRS and CDR2 YFSETQ. Clones were sequenced by immunoSEQ multiplex PCR, and TCRdb holds only the in-frame ones, with some missing. The profile shows more than 85,000 clones, about 86% of them singletons. This clone was detected only a few times. Its antigen is currently unknown. The TCR was taken from a woman aged 18-29 years in good health and CMV-seropositive. The rearrangement joins TRBV5-1 to TRBJ2-2; TRBD1 agrees at 7 bases. The sample taken for sequencing was PBMCs. This CDR3 is CASSSGQTGGELFF. CDR3 sequence (DNA): TGCGCCAGCAGCTCGGGACAGACCGGCGGGGAGCTGTTTTTT. The full variable domain, rest sourced from reference TRBV5-1 and TRBJ2-2, is KAGVTQTPRYLIKTRGQQVTLSCSPISGHRSVSWYQQTPGQGLQFLFEYFSETQRNKGNFPGRFSGRQFSNSRSEMNVSTLELGDSALYLCASSSGQTGGELFFGEGSRLTVL.